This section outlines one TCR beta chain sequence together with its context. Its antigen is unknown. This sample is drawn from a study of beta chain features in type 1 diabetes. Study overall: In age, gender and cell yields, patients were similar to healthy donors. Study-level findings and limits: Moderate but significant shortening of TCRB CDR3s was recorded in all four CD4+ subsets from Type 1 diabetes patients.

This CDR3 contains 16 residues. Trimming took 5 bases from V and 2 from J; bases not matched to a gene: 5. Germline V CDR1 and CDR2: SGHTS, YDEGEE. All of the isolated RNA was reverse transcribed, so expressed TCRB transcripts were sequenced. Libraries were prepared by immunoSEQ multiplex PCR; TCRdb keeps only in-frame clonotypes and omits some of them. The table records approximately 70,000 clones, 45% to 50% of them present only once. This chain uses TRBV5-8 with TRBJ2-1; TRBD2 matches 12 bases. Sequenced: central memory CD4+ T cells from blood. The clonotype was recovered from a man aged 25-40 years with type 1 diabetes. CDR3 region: CASSFRTSGTYNEQFF. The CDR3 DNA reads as TGTGCCAGCAGTTTTAGGACTAGCGGGACCTACAATGAGCAGTTCTTC.